This record covers a single TCR beta chain. Authors' methods: Reference gene primer amplification yielded estimated nucleated cell counts. Data came from immunoSEQ multiplex PCR; TCRdb stores just in-frame clones and leaves some out. That table furnishes V, J and clone size, whereas the DNA furnished D and trimming. This sample carries about 200,000 clones, about 83% of them seen once, and the ten largest clones take 7% to 10%. This specimen belongs to a study of blood T cell repertoires in COVID-19. Whole-study context: In each case, the material was cDNA or gDNA derived from T cells, B-cell-depleted T cells, or PBMCs.

CDR3 size: 12 residues. Trimming cost V 5 bases and J 10 bases, with 14 bases left between them. Germline V gene data show CDR1 as SEHNR and CDR2 as FQNEAQ (reference sequence). The clonotype originates from a woman in her fifties or sixties with acute or convalescent COVID-19. Sequenced input: peripheral blood. The chain carries TRBV7-9 and TRBJ1-1; D remains ambiguous. The CDR3 region is CASSRQGTGAFF. CDR3 DNA: TGTGCCAGCAGCCGTCAAGGAACGGGAGCTTTCTTT.